This TCR beta chain was identified during a study of T cells after yellow fever vaccination (dated by TCRdb to the late 2010s). At the level of the whole study: Libraries from fractions with low cell numbers were prepared with the SMART-Seq v4 Ultra Low Input RNA kit. To follow T-cell clones before and after both primary and booster YFV17D yellow fever vaccination, bulk TCR alpha and beta repertoires underwent longitudinal sequencing. Two healthy male donors made up the cohort, one aged 18 to 29 years and the other aged 30 to 40 years. Blood was drawn at multiple timepoints before and after primary and secondary immunization, with bulk PBMC replicates and cell subsets isolated. Beyond this particular receptor, the publication reports: The secondary T-cell response was weaker than the primary response but faster, peaking on day 5 instead of day 15. After the booster, most clones that had expanded after primary vaccination were detected again (almost 97% of CD4 and more than 80% of CD8), suggesting broad maintenance of memory. Because only a couple of donors were included in the study, the extent to which the findings can be generalized is limited. Computational filtering was required because FACS-sorted repertoires could contain abundant contaminating clonotypes from the bulk population. A small share of clonotypes was detected in both CD4 and CD8 compartments, with the overlap likely arising from convergent recombination.

The CDR3 starts with the cysteine, ends with the phenylalanine, and has 16 residues. Of the read, only the CDR3 DNA is kept; its 48 bases are in frame from base 1. The germline V and J ends show losses of 5 bases and 6 bases respectively, and no gene match explains 12 bases of the junction. For CDR1 and CDR2, the germline V gene (reference sequence) lists LNHNV and YYDKDF. This specimen's treatment or condition label, per the study, means: live attenuated yellow fever vaccine strain. At each blood-draw timepoint, two biological replicates of bulk PBMCs were obtained. A standard Ficoll-Paque protocol was used to isolate PBMCs from peripheral blood. RNA was extracted with TriZol from bulk PBMCs, CD4 and CD8 fractions, and dextramer-positive and dextramer-negative fractions. TCR cDNA was synthesized by 5'RACE template switching, through which a universal primer site and unique molecular identifiers were introduced. cDNA synthesis was primed from both the TCR alpha and TCR beta constant segments. Libraries were amplified in two PCR steps, with sample barcodes and sequencing adapters added in the second step. Sequencing of the libraries was done on either Illumina HiSeq 2500 (2x100 bp) or NovaSeq (2x150 bp). Regarding the original processing steps: Demultiplexing of reads and collapsing into UMI consensus sequences were performed with MIGEC, and V(D)J alignment was carried out with MiXCR. Clonotypes responding to the vaccine were identified with edgeR on replicate PBMC samples, with the criteria of FDR below 0.01 and a log2 fold change above 5 up to day 15. Each bulk clonotype received a CD4 or CD8 identity based on whether the sequenced CD4 or CD8 repertoire contained that clonotype at higher abundance. TCRdb trimmed the raw reads at Q25, called clones with MiXCR and kept productive beta chains. Each entry is one CDR3 protein sequence, shown with its most common DNA and genes. The V and J calls reflect TCRdb's pipeline rather than the authors' work. For this sample the table gives approximately 510,000 distinct CDR3 sequences, of which 20% to 25% were detected only once. The top ten clones comprise about 16% of the sample.

This clonotype was observed a handful of times. Its antigen is unknown. No clone much larger than this one lies a single base away; base qualities are absent. The clonotype comes from a man between 18 and 29 years old who received the YFV17D yellow fever vaccine. Sequences were derived from PBMCs, sampled roughly 20 days after the first yellow fever vaccination. Rearrangement joined TRBV15 to TRBJ2-2, with 7 bases aligning to TRBD1. The CDR3 region has the sequence CATSERATGLPGELFF. The nucleotide sequence reads TGTGCCACCAGCGAGAGGGCGACAGGGTTGCCCGGGGAGCTGTTTTTT.